A single sample gave rise to the 17 T cell receptor beta chains below, sequenced in a study of spatial heterogeneity in lung cancer. Specified time point: sample taken at primary tumor resection. One entry per CDR3 protein, called by TCRdb with MiXCR from the 5' RACE reads. This table has approximately 40,000 distinct CDR3 sequences, approximately 7.5% appearing once. Sequenced here: PBMCs, sampled at surgery. These receptors all stem from a male donor with early-stage non-small cell lung cancer.

This clonotype was recorded at least ten times. The rearrangement uses TRBV29-1 and TRBJ2-1; TRBD1 might be the D (5 bases). Trimming removed 3 bases at V and 5 bases at J, with 11 bases between. The CDR3 is 13 residues long. Germline CDR1 SQVTM, CDR2 ANQGSEA. As DNA, the CDR3 is TGCAGCGTTGACAGGGTAATGAACAATGAGCAGTTCTTC. Translating it yields CSVDRVMNNEQFF.

This clonotype was detected ten times or more. The chain carries TRBV18 and TRBJ2-6; 8 positions agree with TRBD1. This CDR3 region has 17 residues. CDR1 is KGHSH and CDR2 is LQKENI in the germline V gene. The junction had 9 bases not matched to a gene; V was cut back by 6 bases and J by 2 bases. The CDR3 bases are TGTGCCAGCTCCCTAGGACAGGGAAGCCCTGGGGCCAACGTCCTGACTTTC. Protein: CASSLGQGSPGANVLTF.

This clonotype was detected many times. The chain employs TRBV7-9 and TRBJ1-5, with unresolved D. Germline CDR1 and CDR2: SEHNR and FQNEAQ (reference sequence). Trimming removed 1 base at V and 6 bases at J, with 4 bases between. The CDR3 has 12 amino acids. This chain's CDR3 is CASSLGVQPQHF. DNA for the CDR3: TGTGCCAGCAGCTTAGGGGTTCAGCCCCAGCATTTT.

This clonotype was found many times. This chain connects TRBV4-1 to TRBJ2-1, with D possibly TRBD2 on 5 matching bases. Germline CDR1 is MGHRA and CDR2 is YSYEKL. This CDR3 spans 14 amino acids. V was pared by 4 bases and J by 4 bases, with 11 bases between. Here the CDR3 reads CASSPLGEYNEQFF. The CDR3 bases are TGCGCCAGCAGCCCCCTCGGGGAATACAATGAGCAGTTCTTC.

This clonotype came up many times. The rearrangement uses TRBV19 and TRBJ2-3; tentatively, D is TRBD1 or TRBD2 (5 bases each). The germline V and J ends were trimmed by 2 bases and 0 bases, with 9 bases remaining between them. The germline gives CDR1 LNHDA, CDR2 SQIVND (reference sequence). This CDR3 spans 15 amino acids. CDR3 sequence: CASSITGGSTDTQYF. The CDR3, as DNA: TGTGCCAGTAGTATAACAGGAGGTAGCACAGATACGCAGTATTTT.

Relative to its sample, this clonotype is large. The chain uses TRBV4-1 and TRBJ1-1; 7 bases agree with TRBD1. After removal of 3 bases from V and 0 bases from J, the junction contained 4 bases not matched to a gene. The germline CDR1 and CDR2 sequences are MGHRA and YSYEKL. The CDR3 loop spans 15 amino acids. The chain's CDR3 is CASSHQQGMNTEAFF. CDR3 DNA sequence: TGCGCCAGCAGCCATCAACAGGGGATGAACACTGAAGCTTTCTTT.

The CDR3 here is CASSIGTGAYGYTF. The CDR3 DNA sequence: TGTGCCAGTAGTATTGGGACAGGGGCCTACGGCTACACCTTC. The J gene is TRBJ1-2, the V gene TRBV19, with 10 nucleotides matching TRBD1. This CDR3 is 14 amino acids long. Germline assignment: CDR1 LNHDA and CDR2 SQIVND (reference sequence). The junction had 6 bases not matched to a gene; V was cut back by 3 bases and J by 8 bases.

This clonotype is labeled medium-sized. CDR3 coding DNA: TGTGCCAGCAGTGTAACCGGGACAGGGTCAGAGACCCAGTACTTC. This sequence encodes CASSVTGTGSETQYF. This chain uses TRBV25-1 with TRBJ2-5; 9 nucleotides match TRBD1. In germline, CDR1 is MGHDK, CDR2 SYGVNS. The V and J ends lost 4 bases and 4 bases, in that order; junction bases with no gene match: 7. The length of the CDR3 is 15 residues.

This clonotype occurred many times. The chain combines TRBV5-5 with TRBJ2-3; D uncertain. The germline gives CDR1 SGHKS, CDR2 YYEKEE (reference sequence). Trimming took 4 bases from V and 4 from J, leaving 13 bases between them. There are 14 residues in the CDR3. CDR3 in amino acids: CASSLGNRADTQYF. CDR3 nucleotides: TGTGCCAGCAGCCTTGGTAATAGGGCAGATACGCAGTATTTT.

This clonotype was recorded at least ten times. This chain connects TRBV6-2 or TRBV6-3 to TRBJ2-3; 7 bases match TRBD2. V shed 6 bases, J shed 0 bases, and the junction held 3 bases outside the gene matches. The CDR3 sequence is 14 residues long. The germline CDR1 and CDR2 sequences are MNHEY and SVGEGT. The CDR3 DNA reads as TGTGCCAGCAGCCCGGGACTAAGCACAGATACGCAGTATTTT. Translated: CASSPGLSTDTQYF.

This clonotype was seen a few times. This sequence joins TRBV2 and TRBJ2-3; maybe TRBD2 (6 bases). This CDR3 comprises 14 residues. The V and J ends lost 7 bases and 1 base respectively, with 12 bases between them. In germline, CDR1 is SNHLY, CDR2 FYNNEI. CDR3 region: CASIREYGTDTQYF. The CDR3 coding sequence is TGTGCCAGCATTCGGGAGTACGGCACAGATACGCAGTATTTT.

The chain carries TRBV11-2 and TRBJ1-6, with D uncertain. Germline CDR1 is SGHAT and CDR2 is FQNNGV. The length of the CDR3 is 14 residues. V gave up 5 bases and J gave up 7 bases, with 12 bases separating them. CDR3 in DNA: TGTGCCAGCAGCCCCAGACGGATGAATTCACCCCTCCACTTT. Translating gives CASSPRRMNSPLHF.

J is TRBJ2-2 and V is TRBV6-6, with TRBD2 matching over 10 bases. Germline values: CDR1 MNHNY, CDR2 SVGAGI (reference sequence). V shed 7 bases, J shed 2 bases, and the junction held 4 bases outside the gene matches. This CDR3 contains 15 residues. The CDR3 DNA follows: TGTGCCAGCATTATAGCGGGAGGAAACACCGGGGAGCTGTTTTTT. As protein: CASIIAGGNTGELFF.

This clonotype was seen a few times. The chain links TRBV20-1 to TRBJ1-5; no clear D. CDR1 DFQATT and CDR2 SNEGSKA come from the germline V gene (reference sequence). The CDR3 has 15 amino acids. V lost 0 bases to trimming and J lost 5 bases, with 14 bases between them. The DNA for the CDR3 is TGCAGTGCTAGAGATATAGGTCCTCGAGATCAGCCCCAGCATTTT. This translates into CSARDIGPRDQPQHF.

This clonotype was observed at least ten times. The chain combines TRBV18 with TRBJ2-5; the match to TRBD2 covers 9 bases. V lost 3 bases, J lost 0 bases, and 2 bases stayed unmatched. Germline CDR1 is KGHSH and CDR2 is LQKENI. This CDR3 has 15 amino acids. CDR3 coding DNA: TGTGCCAGCTCACCGACTAGCGGCTACCAAGAGACCCAGTACTTC. Its translation: CASSPTSGYQETQYF. The full variable domain, with the rest looked up from reference TRBV18 and TRBJ2-5, is NAGVMQNPRHLVRRRGQEARLRCSPMKGHSHVYWYRQLPEEGLKFMVYLQKENIIDESGMPKERFSAEFPKEGPSILRIQQVVRGDSAAYFCASSPTSGYQETQYFGPGTRLLVL.

Ten or more counts support this clonotype. V usage is TRBV24-1 and J usage is TRBJ2-1, with 8 bases matching TRBD1. This CDR3 has 13 amino acids. Per germline, CDR1 KGHDR and CDR2 SFDVKD. Trimming took 4 bases from V and 8 from J; bases not matched to a gene: 3. The CDR3 DNA sequence: TGTGCCACCAGTGACTTGGACAGGGATGAGCAGTTCTTC. This encodes CATSDLDRDEQFF.

On this clonotype: A clone one base away is much larger, so this may be a read error. The chain recombines TRBV7-3 with TRBJ1-1; D is unclear. Per germline, CDR1 SGHTA and CDR2 FQGTGA. This CDR3 region has 14 residues. The CDR3 is CASSLSPTYTVAFF. DNA for the CDR3: TGTGCCAGCAGCTTATCACCCACTTACACTGTAGCTTTCTTT.